One T cell receptor (beta chain) is described in this entry. Its recognized antigen is unknown. No qualities accompany the bases; no much larger clone lies one base away. This specimen belongs to a study of T cell changes during pregnancy in multiple sclerosis (dated by TCRdb to between 2018 and 2020). For the study in its entirety: The study examined how the T cell repertoire changed over the course of pregnancy in women with multiple sclerosis.

Receptors were amplified or captured by the immunoSEQ multiplex PCR assay. TCRdb holds this immuneACCESS table with in-frame rearrangements only. Some clones are missing; in checked studies, unresolved V genes explain under half, and the rest has no known cause. The sample has 100,000 or so clones on record, 90% to 95% of them singletons. The ten largest clonotypes hold less than 2.5% of the sample. The CDR3, from cysteine to phenylalanine, totals 16 residues. CDR3 DNA is the only sequence kept; it has 48 bases, read in frame from the first base. V is trimmed back by 6 bases and J by 0 bases, and the junction contains 5 bases that no gene match accounts for. Sequences SEHNR (CDR1) and FQNEAQ (CDR2) are obtained from the germline V gene (reference sequence).

The specimen comprised peripheral blood, sampled in the third trimester of pregnancy. This chain is built from TRBV7-9 and TRBJ1-3, and TRBD1 matches 10 of the central bases. This clonotype originated in a female donor with multiple sclerosis, enrolled in a pregnancy study. CDR3 protein: CASSYDRGPSGNTIYF. The DNA sequence is as follows: TGTGCCAGCAGTTATGACAGGGGGCCCTCTGGAAACACCATATATTTT.